Below, 21 T cell receptor beta chains from the same sample are listed, as sequenced in a study of blood T cell repertoires in COVID-19. Measured with immunoSEQ multiplex PCR; TCRdb has only the in-frame clones, and not every one. The sample includes around 74,000 clones, roughly nine tenths seen only once; the top ten take around 8%. Specimen: peripheral blood. These TCRs come from a man aged 30 to 39 with acute or convalescent COVID-19.

The gene calls are TRBV7-2 and TRBJ2-1; D is undetermined. The CDR3 consists of 12 residues. V lost 5 bases and J 9 bases, leaving 11 bases between the germline ends. Germline assignment: CDR1 SGHTA and CDR2 FQGNSA. The CDR3 region has the DNA TGTGCCAGCAGCGACGGGTTGAGTGAGCAGTTCTTC. Translated: CASSDGLSEQFF.

The V and J genes are TRBV4-3 and TRBJ2-7; tentative D call: TRBD1 (5 bases). V shed 1 base and J shed 6 bases, with 7 bases lying between them. Germline lookup yields CDR1 LGHNA and CDR2 YSLEER. This CDR3 has 12 residues. DNA of the CDR3: TGCGCCAGCAGCCAAGGGGGCGGCGAGCAGTACTTC. It encodes CASSQGGGEQYF.

The chain uses TRBV2 and TRBJ1-4; weak D call: TRBD1 (6 bases). The germline CDR1 and CDR2 sequences are SNHLY and FYNNEI. The CDR3 runs to 12 residues. V lost 5 bases and J lost 11, with 12 bases in between. The CDR3 sequence is CASSKGDGKLFF. The CDR3, as DNA: TGTGCCAGCAGTAAGGGGGATGGGAAACTGTTTTTT.

This CDR3 is CASSYPGTGGSEAFF. CDR3 DNA: TGTGCCAGCAGTTACCCGGGGACAGGGGGCTCTGAAGCTTTCTTT. The chain uses TRBV6-6 and TRBJ1-1; 12 nucleotides match TRBD1. This CDR3 region has 15 residues. V trimming: 2 bases; J trimming: 6 bases; junction bases outside the gene matches: 4. Germline V lookup: CDR1 MNHNY, CDR2 SVGAGI (reference sequence).

The CDR3 coding sequence is TGCGCCAGCAGCCACTCCGGTAATAGCGGGAGGAATGAGCAGTTCTTC. This gives the protein CASSHSGNSGRNEQFF. V is TRBV4-3 and J is TRBJ2-1; 10 bases are a match to TRBD2. CDR3 length equals 16 residues. Trimming removed 3 bases from V and 7 bases from J; junction bases left unmatched: 9. CDR1 is LGHNA and CDR2 is YSLEER in the germline V gene.

The chain uses TRBV28 and TRBJ1-1; possibly TRBD1 for D (6 bases). Germline loops: CDR1 MDHEN, CDR2 SYDVKM. The CDR3 is made up of 11 amino acids. The germline V and J ends were trimmed by 3 bases and 10 bases, with 9 bases remaining between them. CDR3 coding DNA: TGTGCCAGCAGTTTGAGGGGGGGAGCTTTCTTT. Its translation: CASSLRGGAFF.

The chain recombines TRBV7-9 with TRBJ2-7, with TRBD2 matching over 12 bases. Germline CDR1 and CDR2: SEHNR and FQNEAQ (reference sequence). V gave up 3 bases and J gave up 0 bases; unmatched junction bases: 3. This CDR3 is built from 16 residues. The DNA of the CDR3 is TGTGCCAGCAGCTTGGGACTAGCGGGTAGCTCCTACGAGCAGTACTTC. It codes for CASSLGLAGSSYEQYF. Looking up the rest from reference TRBV7-9 and TRBJ2-7 gives the full variable domain: DTGVSQNPRHKITKRGQNVTFRCDPISEHNRLYWYRQTLGQGPEFLTYFQNEAQLEKSRLLSDRFSAERPKGSFSTLEIQRTEQGDSAMYLCASSLGLAGSSYEQYFGPGTRLTVT.

V gene TRBV14 combines with J gene TRBJ2-7; D is undetermined. The germline gives CDR1 SGHDN, CDR2 FVKESK. CDR3 size: 12 residues. The V and J ends lost 5 bases and 6 bases respectively, with 11 bases between them. The chain's CDR3 is CASSDTPREQYF. In DNA form, the CDR3 reads TGTGCCAGCAGCGACACCCCCCGCGAGCAGTACTTC.

The V and J genes are TRBV19 and TRBJ1-1; 7 bases match TRBD1. The CDR3 totals 19 residues. The trim removed 4 bases at V and 0 bases at J, leaving 17 bases unmatched. Germline loops: CDR1 LNHDA, CDR2 SQIVND (reference sequence). The CDR3, as DNA: TGTGCCAGTAGTAGAATAATAGCTGACAGGGTAAGGATGAACACTGAAGCTTTCTTT. Its protein product is CASSRIIADRVRMNTEAFF.

The V and J genes are TRBV24-1 and TRBJ2-7, with TRBD2 matching 8 bases. This CDR3 comprises 14 residues. Trimming at V came to 6 bases and at J to 5 bases, leaving 8 bases not matched to a gene. Germline V gives CDR1 KGHDR, CDR2 SFDVKD. The CDR3 coding sequence is TGTGCCACCAGTCGGGGGGGGCTTTTCCACGAGCAGTACTTC. It specifies CATSRGGLFHEQYF.

The CDR3 reads CASSPRDTWYNEQFF. The CDR3 DNA is TGTGCCAGCAGCCCCCGGGACACCTGGTACAATGAGCAGTTCTTC. This chain links TRBV14 with TRBJ2-1, with a possible D match to TRBD1 (6 bases). The V gene's germline CDR1 is SGHDN and CDR2 FVKESK. The germline V and J ends were trimmed by 4 bases and 4 bases, with 14 bases remaining between them. The CDR3 consists of 15 residues.

This rearrangement joins TRBV5-1 to TRBJ2-3; TRBD2 agrees at 14 bases. The J segment lost 3 bases and the V segment lost 4 bases, leaving 7 bases of the junction unmatched. The CDR3 runs 17 residues. The germline V gene encodes CDR1 SGHRS and CDR2 YFSETQ. CDR3: CASSQRLAGGYTDTQYF. The CDR3 region has the DNA TGCGCCAGCAGCCAGAGACTAGCGGGAGGGTATACAGATACGCAGTATTTT.

The rearrangement links TRBV5-4 to TRBJ2-2, with a tentative D call TRBD2 (6 bases). Germline V lookup: CDR1 SGHNT, CDR2 YYREEE (reference sequence). Trimming shortened V by 0 bases and J by 2 bases, and 11 bases separated the two germline ends. The length of the CDR3 is 16 residues. The CDR3 loop reads CASSLASAGNTGELFF. The DNA for the CDR3 is TGTGCCAGCAGCTTGGCTAGCGCGGGAAACACCGGGGAGCTGTTTTTT. Together with reference TRBV5-4 and TRBJ2-2, the CDR3 gives the full variable domain: ETGVTQSPTHLIKTRGQQVTLRCSSQSGHNTVSWYQQALGQGPQFIFQYYREEENGRGNFPPRFSGLQFPNYSSELNVNALELDDSALYLCASSLASAGNTGELFFGEGSRLTVL.

V gene TRBV7-3 combines with J gene TRBJ2-2; TRBD2 matches at 7 bases. V lost 6 bases and J lost 4; bases outside the gene matches: 17. Germline assignment: CDR1 SGHTA and CDR2 FQGTGA. The CDR3 contains 18 residues. DNA of the CDR3: TGTGCCAGCAGTCCCCCCTTGGGGGGAGGGCCGGCCACCGGGGAGCTGTTTTTT. It encodes CASSPPLGGGPATGELFF.

J is TRBJ2-7 and V is TRBV28, with 7 bases fitting TRBD2. The CDR3 runs to 17 residues. Germline V gene data show CDR1 as MDHEN and CDR2 as SYDVKM. V lost 6 bases to trimming and J lost 6 bases; unmatched junction nucleotides: 20. In nucleotides, the CDR3 is TGTGCCAGCAGGACGAACGGCGGGGGTTCGGCACTACTCGAGCAGTACTTC. Residues: CASRTNGGGSALLEQYF.

The genes are TRBV5-8 and TRBJ1-5; D is uncertain. This CDR3 contains 16 residues. Between the trimmed V and J ends, which lost 0 bases and 2 bases, there was a span of 12 bases. From germline, CDR1 is SGHTS and CDR2 YDEGEE. The CDR3 protein is CASSLERERGNQPQHF. The CDR3 coding sequence is TGTGCCAGCAGCTTGGAGAGGGAGAGGGGCAATCAGCCCCAGCATTTT.

This chain connects TRBV7-3 to TRBJ2-7, with D perhaps TRBD2 (5 bases). V lost 5 bases, J lost 2 bases, and 16 bases lay in between. Germline V gene lookup returns CDR1 SGHTA and CDR2 FQGTGA. CDR3 length: 15 amino acids. Here the CDR3 DNA reads TGTGCCAGCAGCCCCAGTGCGGGCTGGACCTACGAGCAGTACTTC. Protein product: CASSPSAGWTYEQYF.

The chain joins TRBV5-5 to TRBJ2-1; D gene uncertain. V lost 3 bases and J 10 bases, leaving 11 bases between the germline ends. Germline assignment: CDR1 SGHKS and CDR2 YYEKEE (reference sequence). The CDR3 sequence is 12 residues long. The DNA for the CDR3 is TGTGCCAGCAGCTCCTTCAGTCAGGAGCAGTTCTTC. Its translation: CASSSFSQEQFF.

This chain joins TRBV7-2 and TRBJ2-2, with unresolved D. The V end was cut by 1 base, the J end by 1 base, with 4 bases between. This CDR3 has 14 amino acids. Germline lookup yields CDR1 SGHTA and CDR2 FQGNSA. CDR3 sequence: CASSLERNTGELFF. The CDR3 region has the DNA TGTGCCAGCAGCTTAGAGAGGAACACCGGGGAGCTGTTTTTT.

The chain carries TRBV9 and TRBJ1-2, with D uncertain. Germline lookup yields CDR1 SGDLS and CDR2 YYNGEE. The V gene lost 0 bases and the J gene lost 0 bases, with 9 bases spanning the gap. The CDR3 has 15 amino acids. The CDR3 nucleotides are TGTGCCAGCAGCGTAGACCTTCGAGCTAACTATGGCTACACCTTC. It is translated as CASSVDLRANYGYTF.

The chain uses TRBV6-5 and TRBJ1-6, with 10 bases that match TRBD1. The CDR3 loop spans 14 amino acids. CDR1 is MNHEY, CDR2 SVGAGI, per germline. V shed 6 bases and J 8 bases; nucleotides not matched to a gene: 4. The CDR3 nucleotides read TGTGCCAGCAGGGGGGACAGGGGATATTCACCCCTCCACTTT. This sequence encodes CASRGDRGYSPLHF.